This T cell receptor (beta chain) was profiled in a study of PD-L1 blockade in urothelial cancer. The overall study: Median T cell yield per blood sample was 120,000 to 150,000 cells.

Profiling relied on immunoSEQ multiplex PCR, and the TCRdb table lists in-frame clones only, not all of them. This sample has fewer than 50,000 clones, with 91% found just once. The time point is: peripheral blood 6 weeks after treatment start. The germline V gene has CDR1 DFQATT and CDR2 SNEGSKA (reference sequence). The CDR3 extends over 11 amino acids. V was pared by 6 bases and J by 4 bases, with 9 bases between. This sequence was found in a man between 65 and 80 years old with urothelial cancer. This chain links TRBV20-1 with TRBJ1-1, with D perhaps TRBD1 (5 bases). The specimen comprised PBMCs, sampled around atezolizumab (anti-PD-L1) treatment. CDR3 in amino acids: CSAQGSTEAFF. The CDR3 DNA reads TGCAGTGCGCAGGGAAGCACTGAAGCTTTCTTT.